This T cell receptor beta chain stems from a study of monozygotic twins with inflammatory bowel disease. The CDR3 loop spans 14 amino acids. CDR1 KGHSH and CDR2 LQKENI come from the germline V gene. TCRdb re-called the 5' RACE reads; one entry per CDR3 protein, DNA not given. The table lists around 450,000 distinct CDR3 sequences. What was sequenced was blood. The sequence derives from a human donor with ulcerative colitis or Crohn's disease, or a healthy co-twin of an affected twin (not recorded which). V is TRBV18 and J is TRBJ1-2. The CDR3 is CASSPPIRPNGYTF.